This T cell receptor (beta chain) was retrieved from a study of T cell changes during pregnancy in multiple sclerosis. Produced via immunoSEQ multiplex PCR; TCRdb's table is partial and in-frame only. Counted here are 70,000 to 75,000 clones, approximately 92% occurring once; the ten biggest clones make up about 2%. The CDR3 is 16 amino acids. The V segment lost 0 bases and the J segment 7 bases; nucleotides outside the gene matches: 10. Per germline, CDR1 SGDLS and CDR2 YYNGEE. The source of this sequence is a female donor with multiple sclerosis, enrolled in a pregnancy study. The chain couples TRBV9 to TRBJ2-5, with 9 bases matching TRBD2. Specimen: peripheral blood, collected before pregnancy. For the CDR3, the DNA is TGTGCCAGCAGCGTAGTGAGTAGCGGGAGCTCGGGGACCCAGTACTTC. Protein: CASSVVSSGSSGTQYF.